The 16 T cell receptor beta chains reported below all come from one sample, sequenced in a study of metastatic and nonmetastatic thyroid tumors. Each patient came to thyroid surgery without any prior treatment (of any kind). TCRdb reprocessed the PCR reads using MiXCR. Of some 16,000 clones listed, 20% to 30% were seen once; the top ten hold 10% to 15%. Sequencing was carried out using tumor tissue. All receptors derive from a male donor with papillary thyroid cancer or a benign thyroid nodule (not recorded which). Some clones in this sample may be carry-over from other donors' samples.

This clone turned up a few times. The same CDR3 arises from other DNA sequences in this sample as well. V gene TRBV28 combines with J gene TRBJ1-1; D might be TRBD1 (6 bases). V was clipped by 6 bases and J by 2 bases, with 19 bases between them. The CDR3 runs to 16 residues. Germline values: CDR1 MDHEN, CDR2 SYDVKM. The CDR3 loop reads CASSPPAGASNTEAFF. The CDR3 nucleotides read TGTGCCAGCAGCCCCCCGGCGGGGGCGTCAAACACTGAAGCTTTCTTT.

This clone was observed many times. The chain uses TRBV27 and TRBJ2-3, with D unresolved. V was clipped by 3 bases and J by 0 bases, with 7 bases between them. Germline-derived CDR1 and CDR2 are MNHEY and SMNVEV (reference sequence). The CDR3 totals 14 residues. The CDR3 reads CASSFIVSTDTQYF. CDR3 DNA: TGTGCCAGCAGTTTCATAGTTAGCACAGATACGCAGTATTTT.

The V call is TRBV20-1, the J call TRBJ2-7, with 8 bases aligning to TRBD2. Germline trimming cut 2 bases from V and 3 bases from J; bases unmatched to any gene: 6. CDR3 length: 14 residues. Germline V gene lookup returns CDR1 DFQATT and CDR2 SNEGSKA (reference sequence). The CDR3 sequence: CSARIGTRGYEQYF. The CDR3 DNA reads TGCAGTGCTAGAATCGGGACTAGGGGCTACGAGCAGTACTTC.

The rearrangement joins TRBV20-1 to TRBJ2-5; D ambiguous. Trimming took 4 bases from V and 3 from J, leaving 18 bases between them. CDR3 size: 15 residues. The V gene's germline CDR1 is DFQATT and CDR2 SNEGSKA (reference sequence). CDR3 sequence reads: CSAINAELAEETQYF. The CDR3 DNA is TGCAGTGCTATAAACGCAGAACTCGCGGAAGAGACCCAGTACTTC.

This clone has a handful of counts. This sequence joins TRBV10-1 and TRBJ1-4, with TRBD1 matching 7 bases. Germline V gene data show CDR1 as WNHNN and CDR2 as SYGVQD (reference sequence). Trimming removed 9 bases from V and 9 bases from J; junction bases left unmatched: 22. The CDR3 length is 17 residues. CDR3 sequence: CASREDRRLTTSQKLFF. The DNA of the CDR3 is TGCGCCAGTAGGGAGGACAGGCGGCTTACGACTTCTCAAAAACTGTTTTTT.

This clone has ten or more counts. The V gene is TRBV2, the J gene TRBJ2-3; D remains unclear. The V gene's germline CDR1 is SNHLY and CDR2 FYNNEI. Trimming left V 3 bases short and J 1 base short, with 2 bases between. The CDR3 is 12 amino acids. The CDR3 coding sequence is TGTGCCAGCAGTGAGCGCACAGATACGCAGTATTTT. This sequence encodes CASSERTDTQYF.

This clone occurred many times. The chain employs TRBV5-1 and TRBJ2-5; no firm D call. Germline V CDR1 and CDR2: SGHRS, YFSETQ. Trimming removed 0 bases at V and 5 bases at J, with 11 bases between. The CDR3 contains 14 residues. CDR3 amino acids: CASSLGRPRETQYF. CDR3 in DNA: TGCGCCAGCAGCTTGGGCCGGCCTCGGGAGACCCAGTACTTC.

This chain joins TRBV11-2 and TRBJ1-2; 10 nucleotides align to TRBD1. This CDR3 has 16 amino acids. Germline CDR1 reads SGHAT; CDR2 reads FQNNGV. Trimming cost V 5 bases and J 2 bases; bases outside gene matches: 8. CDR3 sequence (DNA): TGTGCCAGCAGCCCTGCGGGGGACAGGGGCAACTATGGCTACACCTTC. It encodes CASSPAGDRGNYGYTF. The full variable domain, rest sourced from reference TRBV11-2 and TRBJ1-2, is EAGVAQSPRYKIIEKRQSVAFWCNPISGHATLYWYQQILGQGPKLLIQFQNNGVVDDSQLPKDRFSAERLKGVDSTLKIQPAKLEDSAVYLCASSPAGDRGNYGYTFGSGTRLTVV.

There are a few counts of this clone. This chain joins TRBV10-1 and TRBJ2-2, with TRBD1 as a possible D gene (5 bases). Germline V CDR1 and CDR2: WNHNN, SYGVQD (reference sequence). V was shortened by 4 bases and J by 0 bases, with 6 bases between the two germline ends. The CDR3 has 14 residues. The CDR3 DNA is TGCGCCAGCAGTGTGACAGCGAACACCGGGGAGCTGTTTTTT. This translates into CASSVTANTGELFF.

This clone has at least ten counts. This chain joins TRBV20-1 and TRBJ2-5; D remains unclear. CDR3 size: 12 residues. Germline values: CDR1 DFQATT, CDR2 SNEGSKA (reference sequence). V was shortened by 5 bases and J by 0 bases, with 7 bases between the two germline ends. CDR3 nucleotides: TGCAGTGCTCCGGGCCACCAAGAGACCCAGTACTTC. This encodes CSAPGHQETQYF.

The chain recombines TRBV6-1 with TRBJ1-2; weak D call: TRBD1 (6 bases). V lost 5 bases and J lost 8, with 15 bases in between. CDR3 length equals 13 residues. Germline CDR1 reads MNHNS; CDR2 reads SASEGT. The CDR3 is CASSFNRVGGYTF. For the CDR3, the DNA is TGTGCCAGCAGTTTTAACAGGGTGGGCGGCTACACCTTC.

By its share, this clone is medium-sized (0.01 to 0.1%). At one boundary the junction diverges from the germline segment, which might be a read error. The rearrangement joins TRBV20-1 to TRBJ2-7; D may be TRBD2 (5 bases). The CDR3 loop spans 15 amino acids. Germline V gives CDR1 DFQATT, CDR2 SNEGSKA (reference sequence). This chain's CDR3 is CSAPSPAAGNYGQYF. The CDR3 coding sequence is TGCAGTGCCCCCTCCCCAGCGGCAGGCAACTACGGGCAGTACTTC.

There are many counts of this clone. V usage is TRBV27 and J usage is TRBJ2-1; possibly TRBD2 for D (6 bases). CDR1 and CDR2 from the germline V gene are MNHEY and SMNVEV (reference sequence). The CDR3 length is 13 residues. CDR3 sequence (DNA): TGTGCGGTGCGGGGAGGAGGGTACAATGAGCAGTTCTTC. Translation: CAVRGGGYNEQFF.

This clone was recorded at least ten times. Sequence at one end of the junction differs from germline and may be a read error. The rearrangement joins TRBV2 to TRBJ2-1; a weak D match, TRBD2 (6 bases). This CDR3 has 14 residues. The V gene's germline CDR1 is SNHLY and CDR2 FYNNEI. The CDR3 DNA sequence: TGTGCCAGCAGTGATTCTAGCTCGCCGGGAGTCCGGATCTTC. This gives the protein CASSDSSSPGVRIF.

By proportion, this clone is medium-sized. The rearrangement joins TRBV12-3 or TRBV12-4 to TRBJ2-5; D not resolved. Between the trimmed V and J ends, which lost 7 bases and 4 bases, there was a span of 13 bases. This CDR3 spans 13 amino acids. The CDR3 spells CASTDLMGETQYF. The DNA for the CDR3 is TGTGCCAGCACCGATTTGATGGGAGAGACCCAGTACTTC.

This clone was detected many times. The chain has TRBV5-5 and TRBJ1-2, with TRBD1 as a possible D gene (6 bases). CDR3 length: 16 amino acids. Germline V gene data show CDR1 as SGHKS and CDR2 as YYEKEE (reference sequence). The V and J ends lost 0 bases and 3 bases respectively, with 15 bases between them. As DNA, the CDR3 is TGTGCCAGCAGCTTGGATCTTGGGGGCCCTTACTATGGCTACACCTTC. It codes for CASSLDLGGPYYGYTF.